One sample yielded the 7 T cell receptor beta chains listed below, sequenced in a study of metastatic and nonmetastatic thyroid tumors. Using MiXCR, TCRdb reanalyzed the PCR reads. The sample has around 13,000 clones, roughly 21% seen once; the top ten hold 13% to 15%. Patients had received no treatment of any kind before thyroid surgery. The sample consisted of adjacent normal tissue. The source is a female donor with papillary thyroid cancer or a benign thyroid nodule (not recorded which). Some clones in this sample may be carry-over from other donors' samples.

This clone was counted ten times or more. The rearrangement links TRBV20-1 to TRBJ2-5; 8 positions match TRBD1. Germline V gene lookup returns CDR1 DFQATT and CDR2 SNEGSKA (reference sequence). The CDR3 runs 14 residues. Trimming removed 6 bases from V and 3 bases from J; junction bases left unmatched: 9. The CDR3, as DNA: TGCAGTGCCGATACCGGGACAGGTGAAGAGACCCAGTACTTC. The encoded protein is CSADTGTGEETQYF.

The table lists this clone with a few counts. Germline is not matched at one junction end, which may reflect a read error. This chain links TRBV28 with TRBJ1-6, with 9 bases fitting TRBD1. CDR3 length equals 17 residues. Germline-derived CDR1 and CDR2 are MDHEN and SYDVKM. CDR3 DNA sequence: TGTGTCAGCAGCCCGCACAGGGGGCTCGACTTTGGTTCACCCCTCCACTTT. Translation: CVSSPHRGLDFGSPLHF.

The chain has TRBV11-1 and TRBJ2-1; TRBD2 agrees at 7 bases. V was pared by 5 bases and J by 4 bases, with 5 bases of the junction left unmatched. Germline lookup yields CDR1 SGHAT and CDR2 FQDESV (reference sequence). The CDR3 spans 14 residues. In nucleotides, the CDR3 is TGTGCCAGCAGCCGGGACTACTCGTACAATGAGCAGTTCTTC. Its protein product is CASSRDYSYNEQFF.

At least ten counts were recorded for this clone. V and J are TRBV30 and TRBJ2-1; no clear D. From germline, CDR1 is GTSNPN and CDR2 SVGIG (reference sequence). V was trimmed by 6 bases and J by 0 bases, leaving 12 bases between them. The CDR3 has 14 amino acids. In DNA, the CDR3 is TGTGCCTGTAAGAATGACTCCTCCTACAATGAGCAGTTCTTC. Protein sequence: CACKNDSSYNEQFF.

This clone is labeled as medium-sized. V and J are TRBV12-3 or TRBV12-4 and TRBJ2-1; maybe TRBD2 (5 bases). The CDR3 is 11 residues long. The ends were cut back, 6 bases at V and 10 bases at J, with 10 bases in the middle. CDR3 in DNA: TGTGCCAGCAGCTCACGAGGGGAGCAGTTCTTC. It specifies CASSSRGEQFF.

This clone was seen only a few times. This chain uses TRBV29-1 with TRBJ2-1; D is unclear. This CDR3 region has 12 residues. From germline, CDR1 is SQVTM and CDR2 ANQGSEA. V dropped 8 bases and J dropped 6 bases, with 14 bases sitting between them. The CDR3 DNA is TGCAGCTCCGGAACCCGATGCAATGAGCAGTTCTTC. Its translation: CSSGTRCNEQFF.

There are many counts of this clone. This chain connects TRBV7-2 to TRBJ2-4; TRBD2 aligns across 15 bases. Germline assignment: CDR1 SGHTA and CDR2 FQGNSA. Germline trimming cut 5 bases from V and 9 bases from J; bases unmatched to any gene: 5. This CDR3 has 15 amino acids. The CDR3, as DNA: TGTGCCAGCAGCGGACTAGCGGGGGGGATGGGCATTCAGTACTTC. Translating gives CASSGLAGGMGIQYF.